The 7 T cell receptor beta chains in this list originate from one sample, sequenced in a study of T cells in Graves' hyperthyroidism and ophthalmopathy. Amplification of TCR beta CDR3 regions was performed using RNA transcripts as template. The TCR CDR3 was amplified in a first-round RT-PCR using the HTBI primer set. One entry per CDR3 protein, called by TCRdb with MiXCR from the multiplex PCR reads. The table has roughly 300,000 distinct CDR3 sequences, less than 30% seen once; the top ten hold around 30%. Sequencing was carried out using blood. Receptor source: a middle-aged man with Graves' hyperthyroidism that later progressed to Graves' ophthalmopathy.

This clonotype was detected ten times or more. This chain joins TRBV7-2 and TRBJ2-5, with 11 nucleotides matching TRBD1. CDR3 length: 15 residues. The germline gives CDR1 SGHTA, CDR2 FQGNSA. The V gene end was trimmed by 5 bases and the J gene end by 4 bases; junction bases not matched to a gene: 6. CDR3 DNA: TGTGCCAGCAGCCCCCGGACAGGGGGCCGAGAGACCCAGTACTTC. Translated, it gives CASSPRTGGRETQYF.

At least ten counts were recorded for this clonotype. The chain recombines TRBV11-2 with TRBJ1-5, with TRBD1 as a possible D gene (5 bases). Trimming took 4 bases from V and 8 from J, leaving 15 bases between them. Germline values: CDR1 SGHAT, CDR2 FQNNGV. CDR3 size: 14 residues. CDR3 nucleotides: TGTGCCAGCAGCTCCCAGGGAAAAGGGGAGCCCCAGCATTTT. Translating it yields CASSSQGKGEPQHF.

This clonotype appeared many times. The chain recombines TRBV2 with TRBJ2-6; D unclear. The V end was cut by 7 bases, the J end by 1 base, with 8 bases between. Germline assignment: CDR1 SNHLY and CDR2 FYNNEI. This CDR3 is built from 14 residues. CDR3 DNA sequence: TGTGCCAGCAAATTGGTTTCTGGGGCCAACGTCCTGACTTTC. Encoded protein: CASKLVSGANVLTF.

This chain joins TRBV2 and TRBJ2-7, with D perhaps being TRBD1 or TRBD2 (5 bases each). The CDR3 is 12 amino acids. Trimming removed 7 bases at V and 3 bases at J, with 10 bases between. Germline CDR1 is SNHLY and CDR2 is FYNNEI. The CDR3 sequence is CASTGTVYEQYF. For the CDR3, the DNA is TGTGCCAGCACCGGGACGGTCTACGAGCAGTACTTC.

This chain links TRBV20-1 with TRBJ2-7, with 7 bases identical to TRBD2. Per germline, CDR1 DFQATT and CDR2 SNEGSKA (reference sequence). The CDR3 is made up of 13 amino acids. After removal of 3 bases from V and 2 bases from J, the junction contained 4 bases not matched to a gene. For the CDR3, the DNA is TGCAGTGCTAGTGGACTAGATCCCTACGAGCAGTACTTC. It encodes CSASGLDPYEQYF.

V is TRBV12-3 or TRBV12-4 and J is TRBJ1-2, with D possibly TRBD1 on 6 matching bases. V lost 5 bases to trimming and J lost 7 bases, with 20 bases between them. The CDR3 is made up of 15 amino acids. CDR3 bases: TGTGCCAGCAGTGGCGTCGGGGGGGGCGTTATTGGCTACACCTTC. Translated: CASSGVGGGVIGYTF.

The CDR3 here is CASSPRDRDHGYTF. Here the CDR3 DNA reads TGTGCCAGCAGCCCACGGGACAGGGATCATGGCTACACCTTC. The chain has TRBV6-2 or TRBV6-3 and TRBJ1-2, with 9 bases fitting TRBD1. This CDR3 comprises 14 residues. V lost 6 bases to trimming and J lost 6 bases; unmatched junction nucleotides: 8. Germline V gene lookup returns CDR1 MNHEY and CDR2 SVGEGT.